These 18 T cell receptor beta chains came from one sample sequenced in a study of graft-versus-host responses after intestinal transplantation. This table comes from immunoSEQ multiplex PCR, and its TCRdb copy is limited to in-frame clones, with some not included. Of roughly 70,000 clones in the sample, more than 90% were seen once. Here the sequenced sample was bone marrow, taken nearly 750 days after intestinal transplantation. The origin of the receptors is a human patient who received an intestinal transplant, so some T cells may come from the graft donor.

The CDR3 region is CASSLDGGFYSNQPQHF. In nucleotides, the CDR3 is TGTGCCAGCAGTCTCGACGGGGGTTTTTATAGCAATCAGCCCCAGCATTTT. The gene calls are TRBV28 and TRBJ1-5; D is possibly TRBD1 (5 bases). Germline lookup yields CDR1 MDHEN and CDR2 SYDVKM. The CDR3 totals 17 residues. The V end lost 5 bases, the J end lost 0 bases, and 17 bases lay between the germline ends. Using reference TRBV28 and TRBJ1-5 for the parts outside the CDR3, the full variable domain is DVKVTQSSRYLVKRTGEKVFLECVQDMDHENMFWYRQDPGLGLRLIYFSYDVKMKEKGDIPEGYSVSREKKERFSLILESASTNQTSMYLCASSLDGGFYSNQPQHFGDGTRLSIL.

This rearrangement joins TRBV29-1 to TRBJ2-7, with D possibly matching TRBD1 (5 bases). The CDR3 runs 14 residues. Per the germline V gene, CDR1 is SQVTM and CDR2 is ANQGSEA. Trimming removed 3 bases at V and 2 bases at J, with 14 bases between. As DNA, the CDR3 is TGCAGCGTTGAGAAGGAAGACAGAGCCTACGAGCAGTACTTC. It codes for CSVEKEDRAYEQYF.

This clone was seen a handful of times. The rearrangement joins TRBV7-9 to TRBJ1-2; unclear D gene. CDR1 SEHNR and CDR2 FQNEAQ come from the germline V gene (reference sequence). The CDR3 has 12 residues. Trimming shortened V by 4 bases and J by 4 bases, and 7 bases separated the two germline ends. This chain's CDR3 is CASSSTFYGYTF. The CDR3 region has the DNA TGTGCCAGCAGCTCGACCTTCTATGGCTACACCTTC.

The V call is TRBV27, the J call TRBJ2-1; TRBD2 is a possible D gene (5 bases). There are 14 residues in the CDR3. Trimming took off 3 bases at V and 10 bases at J, with 16 bases between the two ends. Per the germline V gene, CDR1 is MNHEY and CDR2 is SMNVEV (reference sequence). DNA of the CDR3: TGTGCCAGCAGTTTTTTGGGGAGCCCAACAGAGCAGTTCTTC. Encoded protein: CASSFLGSPTEQFF.

V usage is TRBV5-1 and J usage is TRBJ1-5, with TRBD1 identical over 10 bases. The CDR3 runs to 15 residues. Germline V gene lookup returns CDR1 SGHRS and CDR2 YFSETQ. V gave up 7 bases and J gave up 4 bases; unmatched junction bases: 8. CDR3 in amino acids: CASVRDRGPNQPQHF. In nucleotides, the CDR3 is TGCGCCAGCGTCCGGGACAGGGGCCCTAATCAGCCCCAGCATTTT.

The chain employs TRBV7-9 and TRBJ2-7; D remains ambiguous. Germline V gives CDR1 SEHNR, CDR2 FQNEAQ (reference sequence). V gave up 4 bases and J gave up 1 base, with 14 bases separating them. This CDR3 has 15 residues. This CDR3 reads CASSSTFGPSYEQYF. As DNA, the CDR3 is TGTGCCAGCAGCTCCACTTTTGGCCCTTCCTACGAGCAGTACTTC.

The CDR3 sequence is CASSFNRADEQFF. CDR3 coding DNA: TGTGCCAGCAGCTTTAACAGGGCAGATGAGCAGTTCTTC. The chain has TRBV7-9 and TRBJ2-1, with a weak D call TRBD1 (6 bases). Germline values: CDR1 SEHNR, CDR2 FQNEAQ (reference sequence). The V and J ends lost 3 bases and 8 bases respectively, with 11 bases between them. The CDR3 has 13 amino acids.

This clone has a single count. V is TRBV30 and J is TRBJ2-5, with D possibly matching TRBD1 (6 bases). The length of the CDR3 is 12 residues. The germline V gene encodes CDR1 GTSNPN and CDR2 SVGIG (reference sequence). Trimming removed 2 bases from V and 5 bases from J, with 9 bases in between. The CDR3 nucleotides read TGTGCCTGGAGTCCAGGGGCCGAGACCCAGTACTTC. It yields the protein CAWSPGAETQYF.

This rearrangement joins TRBV6-6 to TRBJ2-2; D gene uncertain. CDR1 and CDR2 from the germline V gene are MNHNY and SVGAGI (reference sequence). The CDR3 consists of 12 residues. V was trimmed by 3 bases and J by 6 bases, leaving 5 bases between them. The CDR3 DNA sequence: TGTGCCAGCAGTTATGAGCCCGGGGAGCTGTTTTTT. Its translation is CASSYEPGELFF.

The chain employs TRBV27 and TRBJ2-7; maybe TRBD1 (5 bases). The V end was cut by 4 bases, the J end by 1 base, with 11 bases between. The germline V gene has CDR1 MNHEY and CDR2 SMNVEV (reference sequence). CDR3 length equals 14 residues. The CDR3 sequence: CASSSTARSYEQYF. The CDR3 DNA follows: TGTGCCAGCAGTTCGACAGCGAGATCCTACGAGCAGTACTTC.

The chain carries TRBV15 and TRBJ1-1; a possible D gene is TRBD1 (6 bases). The CDR3 loop spans 18 amino acids. Trimming pared 0 bases from V and 0 bases from J, leaving 17 bases between. In germline, CDR1 is LNHNV, CDR2 YYDKDF (reference sequence). CDR3 sequence: CATSRDRGRQIMNTEAFF. The CDR3 nucleotides read TGTGCCACCAGCAGAGATCGGGGGCGGCAGATAATGAACACTGAAGCTTTCTTT.

Points on this clone: Different DNA sequences within this sample yield the same CDR3. The chain combines TRBV6-1 with TRBJ2-7; D is unresolved. The CDR3 has 13 amino acids. Per germline, CDR1 MNHNS and CDR2 SASEGT. V was shortened by 7 bases and J by 1 base, with 11 bases between the two germline ends. CDR3 sequence reads: CASTVDESYEQYF. The CDR3 DNA sequence: TGTGCCAGCACCGTGGACGAATCCTACGAGCAGTACTTC.

This chain joins TRBV5-1 and TRBJ2-2; the D is unclear. The germline V gene encodes CDR1 SGHRS and CDR2 YFSETQ. V lost 2 bases and J lost 4, with 15 bases in between. The CDR3 totals 16 residues. The CDR3 DNA is TGCGCCAGCAGCTTATCGATGGTTAAGGTCACCGGGGAGCTGTTTTTT. Its translation: CASSLSMVKVTGELFF.

The V call is TRBV5-4, the J call TRBJ2-2; perhaps TRBD2 as D (6 bases). The CDR3 runs 16 residues. Germline V lookup: CDR1 SGHNT, CDR2 YYREEE (reference sequence). Deletions cut 2 bases from V and 3 bases from J, with 14 bases between. In DNA form, the CDR3 reads TGTGCCAGCAGCTTCTACGGGACTCGATACACCGGGGAGCTGTTTTTT. Protein product: CASSFYGTRYTGELFF.

This clone was seen a single time. The chain recombines TRBV6-6 with TRBJ2-1; D perhaps matches TRBD1 (6 bases). The ends were cut back, 7 bases at V and 4 bases at J, with 11 bases in the middle. This CDR3 is 13 amino acids long. Looked up from germline, CDR1 is MNHNY and CDR2 is SVGAGI (reference sequence). This CDR3 is CASNRDTYNEQFF. Written as DNA, the CDR3 is TGTGCCAGCAATCGGGACACTTACAATGAGCAGTTCTTC.

The rearrangement joins TRBV30 to TRBJ1-4; perhaps TRBD1 as D (5 bases). Germline V gene sequence: CDR1 GTSNPN, CDR2 SVGIG (reference sequence). V shed 2 bases and J shed 7 bases, with 8 bases lying between them. This CDR3 is built from 12 residues. This CDR3 reads CAWSRGGEKLFF. The CDR3 DNA is TGTGCCTGGAGTCGGGGCGGTGAAAAACTGTTTTTT.

In the case of this clone: This specimen includes other DNA sequences encoding the same CDR3. The chain carries TRBV19 and TRBJ2-2; perhaps TRBD2 as D (6 bases). The CDR3 sequence is 14 residues long. Germline CDR1 and CDR2: LNHDA and SQIVND (reference sequence). V lost 6 bases and J lost 0, with 8 bases in between. This CDR3 reads CASSGRTNTGELFF. Written as DNA, the CDR3 is TGTGCCAGTAGCGGGAGAACGAACACCGGGGAGCTGTTTTTT.

V is TRBV5-6 and J is TRBJ1-2, with 9 bases identical to TRBD1. CDR1 and CDR2 (germline): SGHDT, YYEEEE. V gave up 0 bases and J gave up 7 bases; unmatched junction bases: 10. The CDR3 loop spans 16 amino acids. The CDR3 DNA sequence: TGTGCCAGCAGCTTGGGGCGGGACAGGGCATTTTCTGGCTACACCTTC. This encodes CASSLGRDRAFSGYTF.